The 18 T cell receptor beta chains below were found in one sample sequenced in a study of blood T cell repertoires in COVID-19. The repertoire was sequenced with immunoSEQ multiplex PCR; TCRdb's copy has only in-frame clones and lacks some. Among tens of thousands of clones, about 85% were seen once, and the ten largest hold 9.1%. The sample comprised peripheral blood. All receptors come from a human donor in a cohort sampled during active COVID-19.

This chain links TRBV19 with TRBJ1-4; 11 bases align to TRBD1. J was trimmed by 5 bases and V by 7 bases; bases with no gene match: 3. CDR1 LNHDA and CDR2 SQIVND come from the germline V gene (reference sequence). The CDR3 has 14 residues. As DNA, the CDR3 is TGTGCCAGTAAAGGGACAGGGGGAAATGAAAAACTGTTTTTT. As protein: CASKGTGGNEKLFF.

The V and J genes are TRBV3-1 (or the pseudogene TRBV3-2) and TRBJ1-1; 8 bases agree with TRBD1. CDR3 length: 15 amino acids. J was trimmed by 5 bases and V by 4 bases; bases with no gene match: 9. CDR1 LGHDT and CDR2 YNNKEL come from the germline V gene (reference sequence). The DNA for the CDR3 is TGTGCCAGCAGCCGTACCAGGACAGGGACGACTGAAGCTTTCTTT. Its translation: CASSRTRTGTTEAFF.

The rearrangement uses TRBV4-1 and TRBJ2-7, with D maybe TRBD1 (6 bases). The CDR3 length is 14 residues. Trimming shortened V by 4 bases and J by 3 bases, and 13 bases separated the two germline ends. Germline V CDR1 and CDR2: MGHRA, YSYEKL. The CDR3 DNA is TGCGCCAGCAGCCTAGGGGACATCAACTACGAGCAGTACTTC. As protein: CASSLGDINYEQYF.

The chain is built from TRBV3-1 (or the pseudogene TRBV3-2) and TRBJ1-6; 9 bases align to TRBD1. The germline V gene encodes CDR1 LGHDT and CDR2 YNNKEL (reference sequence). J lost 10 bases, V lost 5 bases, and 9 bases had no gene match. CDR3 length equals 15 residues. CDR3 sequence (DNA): TGTGCCAGCAGCGTACGACAGGGGGAGGGCTCACCCCTCCACTTT. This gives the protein CASSVRQGEGSPLHF.

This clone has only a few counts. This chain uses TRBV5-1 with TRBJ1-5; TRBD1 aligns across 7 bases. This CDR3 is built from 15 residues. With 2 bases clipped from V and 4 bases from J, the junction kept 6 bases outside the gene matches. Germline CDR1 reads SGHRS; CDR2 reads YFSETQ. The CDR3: CASSLGDRVNQPQHF. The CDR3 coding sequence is TGCGCCAGCAGCTTAGGAGACAGGGTTAATCAGCCCCAGCATTTT.

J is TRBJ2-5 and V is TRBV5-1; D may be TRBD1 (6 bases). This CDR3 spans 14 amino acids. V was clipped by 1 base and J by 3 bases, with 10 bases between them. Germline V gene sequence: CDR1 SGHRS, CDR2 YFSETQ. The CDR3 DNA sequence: TGCGCCAGCAGCTTGACAGGGCTAAAAGAGACCCAGTACTTC. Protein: CASSLTGLKETQYF.

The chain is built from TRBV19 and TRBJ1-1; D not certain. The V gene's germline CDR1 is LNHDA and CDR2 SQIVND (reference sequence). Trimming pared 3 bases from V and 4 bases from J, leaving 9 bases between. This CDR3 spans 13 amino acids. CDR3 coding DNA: TGTGCCAGTAGTATTGGCGGCAGCACTGAAGCTTTCTTT. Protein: CASSIGGSTEAFF.

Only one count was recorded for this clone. The CDR3 DNA is TGTGCCAGCAGCTTAGAAGGTGGCGGTACCGGGGAGCTGTTTTTT. Amino acids: CASSLEGGGTGELFF. The chain employs TRBV11-3 and TRBJ2-2; D uncertain. Trimming removed 0 bases at V and 5 bases at J, with 10 bases between. The germline CDR1 and CDR2 sequences are SGHNT and YENEEA. This CDR3 spans 15 amino acids.

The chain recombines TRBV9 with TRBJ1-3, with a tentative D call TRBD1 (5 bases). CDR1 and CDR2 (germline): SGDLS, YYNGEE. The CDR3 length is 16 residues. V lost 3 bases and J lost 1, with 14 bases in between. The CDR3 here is CASSDLQGGSGNTIYF. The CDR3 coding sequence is TGTGCCAGCAGCGACCTTCAGGGAGGGTCTGGAAACACCATATATTTT.

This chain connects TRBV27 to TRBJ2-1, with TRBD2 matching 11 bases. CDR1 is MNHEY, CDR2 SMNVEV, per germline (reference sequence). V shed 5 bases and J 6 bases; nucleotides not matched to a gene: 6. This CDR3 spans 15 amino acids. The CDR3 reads CASSPLAGGINEQFF. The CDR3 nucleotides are TGTGCCAGCAGTCCCTTAGCGGGAGGGATCAATGAGCAGTTCTTC.

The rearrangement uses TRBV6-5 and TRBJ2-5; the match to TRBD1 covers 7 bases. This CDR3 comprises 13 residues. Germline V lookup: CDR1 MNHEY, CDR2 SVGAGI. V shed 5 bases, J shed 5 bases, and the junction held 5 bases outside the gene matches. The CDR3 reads CASSSTGVETQYF. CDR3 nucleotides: TGTGCCAGCAGTAGTACAGGGGTTGAGACCCAGTACTTC.

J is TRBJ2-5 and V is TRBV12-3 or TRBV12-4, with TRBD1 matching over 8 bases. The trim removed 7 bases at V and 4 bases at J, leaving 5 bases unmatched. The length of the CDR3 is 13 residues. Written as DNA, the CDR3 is TGTGCCAGCACAGGGGGCAGGACAGAGACCCAGTACTTC. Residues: CASTGGRTETQYF.

The CDR3 DNA sequence: TGTGCCAGCTCACCAGGGCTAGAGACCCAGTACTTC. Amino acid sequence: CASSPGLETQYF. The chain joins TRBV18 to TRBJ2-5; D is undetermined. The V and J ends lost 2 bases and 4 bases respectively, with 5 bases between them. The CDR3 is 12 residues long. The germline gives CDR1 KGHSH, CDR2 LQKENI. The entire variable domain, with the rest obtained from reference TRBV18 and TRBJ2-5, is as follows: NAGVMQNPRHLVRRRGQEARLRCSPMKGHSHVYWYRQLPEEGLKFMVYLQKENIIDESGMPKERFSAEFPKEGPSILRIQQVVRGDSAAYFCASSPGLETQYFGPGTRLLVL.

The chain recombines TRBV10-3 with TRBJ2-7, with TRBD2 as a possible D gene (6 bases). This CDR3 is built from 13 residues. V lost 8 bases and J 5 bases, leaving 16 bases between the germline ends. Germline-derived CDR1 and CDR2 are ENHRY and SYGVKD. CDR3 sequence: CAIGGKRTDEQYF. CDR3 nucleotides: TGTGCCATCGGAGGGAAACGGACGGACGAGCAGTACTTC.

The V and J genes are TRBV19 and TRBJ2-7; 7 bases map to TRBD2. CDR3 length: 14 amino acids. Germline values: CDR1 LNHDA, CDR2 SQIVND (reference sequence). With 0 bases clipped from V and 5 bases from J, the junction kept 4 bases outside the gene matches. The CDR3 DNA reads TGTGCCAGTAGTATAGATAGGCTAGCGGACGAGCAGTACTTC. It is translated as CASSIDRLADEQYF.

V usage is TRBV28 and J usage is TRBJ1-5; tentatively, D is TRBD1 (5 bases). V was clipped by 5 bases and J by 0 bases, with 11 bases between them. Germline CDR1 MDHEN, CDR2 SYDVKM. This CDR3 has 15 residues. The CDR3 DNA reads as TGTGCCAGCAGTGATGGACAACATAGCAATCAGCCCCAGCATTTT. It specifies CASSDGQHSNQPQHF.

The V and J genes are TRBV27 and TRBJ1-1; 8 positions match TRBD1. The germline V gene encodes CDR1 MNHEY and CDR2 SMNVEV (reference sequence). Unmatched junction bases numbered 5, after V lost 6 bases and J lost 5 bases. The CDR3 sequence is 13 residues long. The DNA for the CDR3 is TGTGCCAGCAGAACAGGGGGTTGGACTGAAGCTTTCTTT. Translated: CASRTGGWTEAFF.

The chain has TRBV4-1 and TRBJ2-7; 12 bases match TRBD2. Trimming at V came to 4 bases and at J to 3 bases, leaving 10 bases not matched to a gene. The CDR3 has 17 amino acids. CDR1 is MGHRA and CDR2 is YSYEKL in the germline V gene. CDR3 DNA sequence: TGCGCCAGCAGCCGCCGGGCGGCTAGCGGGGGGGACTACGAGCAGTACTTC. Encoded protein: CASSRRAASGGDYEQYF.